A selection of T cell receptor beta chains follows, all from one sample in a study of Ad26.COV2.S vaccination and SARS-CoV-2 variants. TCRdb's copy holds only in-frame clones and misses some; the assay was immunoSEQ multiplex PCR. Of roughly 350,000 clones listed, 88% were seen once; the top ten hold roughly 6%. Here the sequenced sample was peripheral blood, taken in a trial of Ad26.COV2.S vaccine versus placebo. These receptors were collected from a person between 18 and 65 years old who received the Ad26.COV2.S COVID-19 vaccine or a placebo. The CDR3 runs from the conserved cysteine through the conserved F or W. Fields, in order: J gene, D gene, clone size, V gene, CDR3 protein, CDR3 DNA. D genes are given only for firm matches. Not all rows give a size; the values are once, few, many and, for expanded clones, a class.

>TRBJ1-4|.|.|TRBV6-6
CASSLDRSNEKLFF
TGTGCCAGCAGCCTTGACAGATCTAATGAAAAACTGTTTTTT
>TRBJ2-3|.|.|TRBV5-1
CASSLASWSSTDTQYF
TGCGCCAGCAGCTTGGCTAGTTGGTCCAGCACAGATACGCAGTATTTT
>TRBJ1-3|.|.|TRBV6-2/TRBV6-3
CASSYAGVVSGNTIYF
TGTGCCAGCAGTTACGCAGGGGTCGTCTCTGGAAACACCATATATTTT
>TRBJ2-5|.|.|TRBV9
CASSVVPSQETQYF
TGTGCCAGCAGCGTAGTTCCCTCCCAAGAGACCCAGTACTTC
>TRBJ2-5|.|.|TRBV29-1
CSVVEVIGETQYF
TGCAGCGTTGTTGAGGTTATTGGGGAGACCCAGTACTTC
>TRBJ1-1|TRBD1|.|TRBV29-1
CSATGTGGIEAFF
TGCAGCGCTACCGGGACAGGGGGCATTGAAGCTTTCTTT
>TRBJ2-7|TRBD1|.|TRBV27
CASRPRQGMVEQYF
TGTGCCAGCAGGCCTAGACAGGGGATGGTCGAGCAGTACTTC
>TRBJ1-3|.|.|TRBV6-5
CATSPGEASGNTIYF
TGTGCCACCTCACCCGGGGAGGCATCTGGAAACACCATATATTTT
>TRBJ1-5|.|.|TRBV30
CAWAVRGNQPQHF
TGTGCCTGGGCGGTCAGGGGCAATCAGCCCCAGCATTTT
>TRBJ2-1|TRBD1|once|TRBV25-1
CASSDFHGTGSYNEQFF
TGTGCCAGCAGTGACTTCCATGGGACAGGTTCCTACAATGAGCAGTTCTTC
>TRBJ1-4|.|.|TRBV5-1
CASSLGNTNEKLFF
TGCGCCAGCAGCTTGGGTAACACTAATGAAAAACTGTTTTTT
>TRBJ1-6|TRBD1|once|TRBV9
CASSAGQTNSPLHF
TGTGCCAGCAGCGCGGGACAGACTAATTCACCCCTCCACTTT
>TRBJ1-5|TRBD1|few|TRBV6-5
CASSPDRGNQPQHF
TGTGCCAGCAGTCCCGACAGGGGCAATCAGCCCCAGCATTTT
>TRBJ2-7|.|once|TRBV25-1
CASSESQDSEQYF
TGTGCCAGCAGTGAATCGCAGGACTCCGAGCAGTACTTC
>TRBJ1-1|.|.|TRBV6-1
CASSESWTEAEAFF
TGTGCCAGCAGTGAATCCTGGACGGAGGCTGAAGCTTTCTTT
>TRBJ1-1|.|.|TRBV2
CASRAELNTEAFF
TGTGCCAGCAGAGCAGAATTGAACACTGAAGCTTTCTTT
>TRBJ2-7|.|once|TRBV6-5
CASRTGTTYEQYF
TGTGCCAGCAGGACCGGGACAACCTACGAGCAGTACTTC
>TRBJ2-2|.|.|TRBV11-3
CASSQLEPGELFF
TGTGCCAGCAGCCAACTTGAGCCCGGGGAGCTGTTTTTT
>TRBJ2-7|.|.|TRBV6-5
CASSYLRRGSYEQYF
TGTGCCAGCAGTTACCTCAGGAGAGGCTCCTACGAGCAGTACTTC
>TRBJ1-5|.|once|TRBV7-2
CASSAGRREGSNQPQHF
TGTGCCAGCAGCGCAGGTCGAAGGGAGGGGAGCAATCAGCCCCAGCATTTT
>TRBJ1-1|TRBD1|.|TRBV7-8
CASSLALGTDEAFF
TGTGCCAGCAGCTTAGCGCTGGGGACAGACGAAGCTTTCTTT
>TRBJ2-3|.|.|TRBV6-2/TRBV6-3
CASSSHPDTQYF
TGTGCCAGCAGCTCCCACCCAGATACGCAGTATTTT
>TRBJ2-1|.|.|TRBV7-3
CASSPYPGNEQFF
TGTGCCAGCAGCCCCTACCCCGGGAATGAGCAGTTCTTC
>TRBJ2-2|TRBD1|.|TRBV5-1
CASSVAGTGIPGELFF
TGCGCCAGCAGCGTCGCCGGGACAGGGATCCCCGGGGAGCTGTTTTTT
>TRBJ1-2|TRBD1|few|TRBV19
CASSGQGAFYGYTF
TGTGCCAGTAGCGGACAGGGAGCATTCTATGGCTACACCTTC
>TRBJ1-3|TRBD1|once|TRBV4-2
CASSQDGPGGPGNTIYF
TGTGCCAGCAGCCAAGATGGGCCAGGGGGCCCTGGAAACACCATATATTTT
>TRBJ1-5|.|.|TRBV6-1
CASSDVQRSSVKQPQHF
TGTGCCAGCAGTGATGTGCAGAGGTCGTCTGTTAAGCAGCCCCAGCATTTT
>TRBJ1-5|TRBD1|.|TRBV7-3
CASSATGDQPQHF
TGTGCCAGCAGCGCAACAGGGGATCAGCCCCAGCATTTT
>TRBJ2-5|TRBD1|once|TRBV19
CASSSNQGAAETQYF
TGTGCCAGTAGTTCAAATCAGGGGGCTGCTGAGACCCAGTACTTC
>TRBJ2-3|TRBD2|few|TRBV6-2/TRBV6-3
CASSYGAGGPDTQYF
TGTGCCAGCAGTTACGGAGCGGGAGGGCCCGATACGCAGTATTTT
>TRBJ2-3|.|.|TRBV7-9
CASSLGAGTDTQYF
TGTGCCAGCAGCTTAGGGGCGGGCACAGATACGCAGTATTTT
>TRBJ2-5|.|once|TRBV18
CASSETTQYF
TGTGCCAGCTCGGAAACGACCCAGTACTTC
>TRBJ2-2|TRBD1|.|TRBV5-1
CASSPDRANTGELFF
TGCGCCAGCAGCCCCGACAGGGCGAACACCGGGGAGCTGTTTTTT
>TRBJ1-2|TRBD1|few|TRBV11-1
CASSLGQGAYGYTF
TGTGCCAGCAGCTTAGGACAGGGCGCCTATGGCTACACCTTC
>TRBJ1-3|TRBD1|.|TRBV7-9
CASSRTGGGNTIYF
TGTGCCAGCAGTAGGACAGGGGGCGGAAACACCATATATTTT
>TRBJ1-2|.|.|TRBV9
CASSVAPTENYGYTF
TGTGCCAGCAGCGTAGCCCCAACAGAAAACTATGGCTACACCTTC
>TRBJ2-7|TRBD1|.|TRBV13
CASSPRTGGSYEQYF
TGTGCCAGCAGCCCCCGGACAGGGGGATCCTACGAGCAGTACTTC
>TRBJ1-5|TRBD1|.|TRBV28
CASSPRGQGSNQPQHF
TGTGCCAGCAGTCCCCGAGGACAGGGGAGCAATCAGCCCCAGCATTTT
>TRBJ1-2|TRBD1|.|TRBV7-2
CASSPDRDYGYTF
TGTGCCAGCAGCCCCGACAGGGACTATGGCTACACCTTC
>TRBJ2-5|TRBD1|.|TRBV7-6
CASSDRGQTQYF
TGTGCCAGCAGCGACAGGGGCCAGACCCAGTACTTC
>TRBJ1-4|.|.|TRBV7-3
CASSPSDSGGKLFF
TGTGCCAGCAGCCCATCGGACTCCGGGGGGAAACTGTTTTTT
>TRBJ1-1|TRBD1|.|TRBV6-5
CASSYGGGDSEAFF
TGTGCCAGCAGTTACGGAGGGGGCGATTCTGAAGCTTTCTTT
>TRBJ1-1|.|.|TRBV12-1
CASSSGLQKSYTEAFF
TGTGCCAGCAGCTCGGGACTCCAAAAAAGTTACACTGAAGCTTTCTTT
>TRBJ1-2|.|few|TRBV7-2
CASSLQTTGYGYTF
TGTGCCAGCAGCTTACAGACGACCGGCTATGGCTACACCTTC
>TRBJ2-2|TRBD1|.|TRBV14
CASSQGTGWSGELFF
TGTGCCAGCAGCCAAGGGACAGGGTGGTCCGGGGAGCTGTTTTTT